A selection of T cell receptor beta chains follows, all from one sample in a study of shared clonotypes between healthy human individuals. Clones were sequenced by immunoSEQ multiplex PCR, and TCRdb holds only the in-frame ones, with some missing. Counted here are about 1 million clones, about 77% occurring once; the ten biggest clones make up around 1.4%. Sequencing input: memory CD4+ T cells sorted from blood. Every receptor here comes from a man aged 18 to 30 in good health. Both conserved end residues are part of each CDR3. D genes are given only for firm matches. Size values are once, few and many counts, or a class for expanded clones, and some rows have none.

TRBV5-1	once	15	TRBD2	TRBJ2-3	TGCGCCAGCAGCTTTAGCGGGGGGGCCCCAGATACGCAGTATTTT	CASSFSGGAPDTQYF
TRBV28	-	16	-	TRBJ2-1	TGTGCCAGCACCCCGGGGGGCGGCGGGACCTACAATGAGCAGTTCTTC	CASTPGGGGTYNEQFF
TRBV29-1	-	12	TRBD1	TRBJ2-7	TGCAGCGCGAACAGGGGGCTCTACGAGCAGTACTTC	CSANRGLYEQYF
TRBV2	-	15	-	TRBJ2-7	TGTGCCAGCTTCTCACAGGGGAGGGCGACCTACGAGCAGTACTTC	CASFSQGRATYEQYF
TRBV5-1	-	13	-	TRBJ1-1	TGCGCCAGCAGCGACAGTCCTGACACTGAAGCTTTCTTT	CASSDSPDTEAFF
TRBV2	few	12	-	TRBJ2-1	TGTGCCAGCAGTGAAGAGATGGCTGAGCAGTTCTTC	CASSEEMAEQFF
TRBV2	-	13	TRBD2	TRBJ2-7	TGTGCCAGCACGGGACTAGCGCTTTACGAGCAGTACTTC	CASTGLALYEQYF
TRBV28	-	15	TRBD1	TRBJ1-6	TGTGCCAGCAGAACCCAGGGGGCTCGTAATTCACCCCTCCACTTT	CASRTQGARNSPLHF
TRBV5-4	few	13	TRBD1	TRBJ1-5	TGTGCCAGCGCCCGGGACAGGGGCCTACCTAAGCATTTT	CASARDRGLPKHF
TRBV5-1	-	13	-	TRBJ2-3	TGCGCCAGCAGCCGAGGCGGGACAGATACGCAGTATTTT	CASSRGGTDTQYF
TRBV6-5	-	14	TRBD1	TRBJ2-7	TGTGCCAGCAGTACGGGACAGGGGCTCTCCGAGCAGTACTTC	CASSTGQGLSEQYF
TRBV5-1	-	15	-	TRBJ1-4	TGCGCCAGCAGCTTGGTAACGTTGAGAGCTGAAAAACTGTTTTTT	CASSLVTLRAEKLFF
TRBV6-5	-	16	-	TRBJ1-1	TGTGCCAGCAGTTCTCGGGGGTGGTCGATGAACACTGAAGCTTTCTTT	CASSSRGWSMNTEAFF
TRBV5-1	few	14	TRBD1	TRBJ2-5	TGCGCCAGCAGTTACGGGACAGGGAAAGAGACCCAGTACTTC	CASSYGTGKETQYF
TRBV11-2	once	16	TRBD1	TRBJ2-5	TGTGCCAGCAGCTTGGGACAGGGTGGGTCCGGGGAGACCCAGTACTTC	CASSLGQGGSGETQYF
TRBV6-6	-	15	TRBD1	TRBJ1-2	TGTGCCAGCAGTCCGGGACAGATAACTAACTATGGCTACACCTTC	CASSPGQITNYGYTF
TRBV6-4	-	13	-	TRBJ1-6	TGTGCCAGCAGTGAGCACTTAGATTCACCCCTCCACTTT	CASSEHLDSPLHF
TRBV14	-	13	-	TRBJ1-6	TGTGCCAGCAGCCAACGGGATAATTCACCCCTCCACTTT	CASSQRDNSPLHF
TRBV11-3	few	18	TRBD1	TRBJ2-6	TGTGCCAGCAGCTCGGGGACAGGGTCGGGCTCTGGGGCCAACGTCCTGACTTTC	CASSSGTGSGSGANVLTF
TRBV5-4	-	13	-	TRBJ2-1	TGTGCCAGCAGCTTGAGCTTACCGGATGAGCAGTTCTTC	CASSLSLPDEQFF
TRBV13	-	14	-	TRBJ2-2	TGTGCCAGCAGCTTATTCAGGGGTGCCGGGGAGCTGTTTTTT	CASSLFRGAGELFF
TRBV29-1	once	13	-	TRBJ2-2	TGCAGCGTCCAACAGGGAGGGGCCGGGGAGCTGTTTTTT	CSVQQGGAGELFF
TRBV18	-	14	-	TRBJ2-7	TGTGCCAGCTCACCGCCAGGGCTAACCTACGAGCAGTACTTC	CASSPPGLTYEQYF
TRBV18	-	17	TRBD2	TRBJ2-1	TGTGCCAGCTCACCACGGAGCGGGGGCTTTTCAGCGGATGAGCAGTTCTTC	CASSPRSGGFSADEQFF
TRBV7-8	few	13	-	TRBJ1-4	TGTGCCAGCAGCCTCTCCGAAAGGGAAAAACTGTTTTTT	CASSLSEREKLFF
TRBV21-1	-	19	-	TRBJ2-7	TGTGCCAGCAGCAAAAGGTGGGCGGGGAGCGGGAGTAATTCCTACGAGCAGTACTTC	CASSKRWAGSGSNSYEQYF
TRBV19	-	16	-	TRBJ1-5	TGTGCCAGTAGTATAGGGGCGGTTTATAGCAATCAGCCCCAGCATTTT	CASSIGAVYSNQPQHF
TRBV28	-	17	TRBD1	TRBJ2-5	TGTGCCAGCACCGACCGAACCGGGACAGGGGGGGGAAAGACCCAGTACTTC	CASTDRTGTGGGKTQYF
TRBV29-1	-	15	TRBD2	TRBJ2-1	TGCAGCGCCGACTCTAGCGGGAGGGCCGGGGATGAGCAGTTCTTC	CSADSSGRAGDEQFF
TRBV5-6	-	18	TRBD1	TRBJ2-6	TGTGCCAGCAGCAGGGCGGGACAGGGGTACCCTGGGGCCAACGTCCTGACTTTC	CASSRAGQGYPGANVLTF
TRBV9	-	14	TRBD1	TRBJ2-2	TGTGCCAGTAGGACAGGGACGAACACCGGGGAGCTGTTTTTT	CASRTGTNTGELFF